The rows below give T cell receptor beta chains drawn from one sample of a study of a mutant IDH1 vaccine in newly diagnosed glioma. The protocol was immunoSEQ multiplex PCR, while the TCRdb copy is restricted to in-frame clones and leaves out a portion. Of 80,000 to 100,000 clones in the sample, just under 80% are singletons; the top ten hold 7.5%. The sample in question was PBMCs, obtained from a glioma patient treated with radiotherapy, temozolomide or both. The receptors stem from a middle-aged man with glioma. Each CDR3 is given with its conserved first and last residue. The order of the fields is V gene, CDR3 length, J gene, CDR3 protein.

TRBV10-2	15	TRBJ2-7	CASSGTSGGPYEQYF
TRBV21-1	15	TRBJ1-4	CASSKGRTENEKLFF
TRBV2	16	TRBJ2-1	CASRIPSGLSYNEQFF
TRBV7-2	14	TRBJ2-7	CASSLARGSYEQYF
TRBV5-4	15	TRBJ1-4	CASSLFRGRNEKLFF
TRBV18	16	TRBJ2-3	CASSPLRAGVADTQYF
TRBV21-1	16	TRBJ2-7	CASSSRISGRKNEQYF
TRBV7-2	13	TRBJ2-3	CASSLAHEDTQYF
TRBV7-2	18	TRBJ2-3	CASSSPRGRGPFTDTQYF
TRBV6-6	16	TRBJ1-2	CASSLPSRDRAYGYTF
TRBV13	15	TRBJ2-7	CASSQTSGRGDEQYF
TRBV2	15	TRBJ2-7	CASSEALHNYFEQYF
TRBV7-2	14	TRBJ1-2	CASSPIRGADGYTF
TRBV5-1	12	TRBJ2-7	CASSLNPYEQYF
TRBV4-1	16	TRBJ2-5	CASSQGGGRGRGTQYF
TRBV2	15	TRBJ2-3	CASSGQTELMDTQYF
TRBV2	13	TRBJ2-7	CASSEAPIYEQYF
TRBV13	12	TRBJ1-1	CASSRTQGEAFF
TRBV28	15	TRBJ2-3	CASSKPVGGTDTQYF
TRBV5-6	15	TRBJ2-6	CASSYGGSGANVLTF
TRBV9	13	TRBJ1-1	CASSQGASTEAFF
TRBV7-6	14	TRBJ2-7	CASSLTSGMYEQYF
TRBV19	13	TRBJ2-7	CASEDSLSYEQYF
TRBV6-1	13	TRBJ2-5	CASEPWGQETQYF
TRBV18	14	TRBJ1-4	CASSRTGPNEKLFF
TRBV4-2	12	TRBJ1-1	CASRGRNSEAFF
TRBV21-1	14	TRBJ1-1	CARTSSTGATEAFF
TRBV1	18	TRBJ2-3	CTSSQVSGKTDKTDTQYF
TRBV6-5	14	TRBJ1-2	CASSYGSGRDGYTF
TRBV30	13	TRBJ2-7	CAWGLAGAYEQYF
TRBV4-1	15	TRBJ2-4	CASSQGGLAKNIQYF
TRBV19	14	TRBJ2-7	CASSAQGELYGQYF
TRBV27	15	TRBJ2-3	CASSLGRRSTDTQYF
TRBV6-1	15	TRBJ1-5	CASSALTVSNQPQHF
TRBV4-2	15	TRBJ2-2	CASSQPGSNTGELFF
TRBV14	15	TRBJ2-3	CASSQYRGGADTQYF
TRBV30	16	TRBJ1-6	CAWSRNSPSYNSPLHF
TRBV2	14	TRBJ2-7	CASSVQRKLYEQYF
TRBV5-1	18	TRBJ2-6	CASSLTGELGSGANVLTF
TRBV10-1	16	TRBJ2-1	CASREHGLAGSNEQFF
TRBV25-1	14	TRBJ2-7	CASSDGTARYEQYF
TRBV4-3	15	TRBJ1-1	CASSQDLQGNTEAFF
TRBV4-1	17	TRBJ1-5	CASSQGGQGHSNQPQHF
TRBV5-5	13	TRBJ2-2	CASSLGGTGELFF
TRBV30	13	TRBJ2-2	CAWRIPNTGELFF
TRBV19	14	TRBJ2-2	CASRRGVFTGELFF
TRBV11-3	14	TRBJ2-3	CASSLGQPTDTQYF
TRBV7-9	13	TRBJ1-2	CASSLDPARGYTF
TRBV6-5	14	TRBJ2-7	CASSRIETPYEQYF
TRBV6-5	14	TRBJ2-5	CASRLAGGQETQYF